The 15 T cell receptor beta chains below were found in one sample sequenced in a study of shared clonotypes between healthy human individuals. Repertoires were generated with immunoSEQ multiplex PCR, while TCRdb's copy carries only in-frame clones and drops some. The sample records 180,000 or so clones, over 80% being singletons. Sequencing was carried out using naive CD4+ T cells sorted from blood. Subset reported: CD45RA+ positively selected. These receptor sequences come from a young woman in good health.

V gene TRBV29-1 combines with J gene TRBJ2-5; 14 nucleotides align to TRBD2. Per germline, CDR1 SQVTM and CDR2 ANQGSEA. Unmatched junction bases numbered 8, after V lost 6 bases and J lost 11 bases. There are 13 residues in the CDR3. The CDR3 reads CSVEPGLAGEQYF. DNA of the CDR3: TGCAGCGTGGAACCGGGACTAGCGGGGGAGCAGTACTTC.

The V call is TRBV6-5, the J call TRBJ2-7; D might be TRBD1 (5 bases). In germline, CDR1 is MNHEY, CDR2 SVGAGI. V lost 6 bases, J lost 2 bases, and 14 bases lay in between. This CDR3 has 14 residues. CDR3 region: CASRVGRSAYEQYF. CDR3 nucleotide sequence: TGTGCCAGCAGGGTGGGGCGGTCCGCCTACGAGCAGTACTTC.

CDR3 in amino acids: CASSVTGGADTQYF. The CDR3 DNA follows: TGTGCCAGCAGTGTGACAGGGGGCGCAGATACGCAGTATTTT. The chain recombines TRBV11-2 with TRBJ2-3; 10 nucleotides agree with TRBD1. The trim removed 6 bases at V and 4 bases at J, leaving 4 bases unmatched. The CDR3 covers 14 residues. Germline loops: CDR1 SGHAT, CDR2 FQNNGV. The full variable domain, completed using reference TRBV11-2 and TRBJ2-3, is EAGVAQSPRYKIIEKRQSVAFWCNPISGHATLYWYQQILGQGPKLLIQFQNNGVVDDSQLPKDRFSAERLKGVDSTLKIQPAKLEDSAVYLCASSVTGGADTQYFGPGTRLTVL.

The chain is built from TRBV18 and TRBJ2-5; D is undetermined. The assigned J gene may be wrong: the sequence end matches TRBJ2-7 better. CDR1 is KGHSH, CDR2 LQKENI, per germline. CDR3 length: 14 amino acids. The CDR3 DNA follows: TGTGCCAGCTCACCGCGTGACACCGCCTACGAGCAGTACTTC. Amino acid sequence: CASSPRDTAYEQYF.

V and J are TRBV27 and TRBJ2-7, with D perhaps TRBD2 (5 bases). This CDR3 has 15 residues. Per germline, CDR1 MNHEY and CDR2 SMNVEV (reference sequence). The V end lost 6 bases, the J end lost 5 bases, and 20 bases lay between the germline ends. CDR3 in DNA: TGTGCCAGCAGCCCCATCCGCGCGGGTGGGAACGAGCAGTACTTC. This codes for CASSPIRAGGNEQYF.

J is TRBJ1-1 and V is TRBV5-1; D not certain. Trimming pared 5 bases from V and 0 bases from J, leaving 5 bases between. The CDR3 runs to 12 residues. Per the germline V gene, CDR1 is SGHRS and CDR2 is YFSETQ. The CDR3 sequence is CASRGMNTEAFF. The CDR3 DNA reads TGCGCCAGCAGGGGGATGAACACTGAAGCTTTCTTT.

The rearrangement uses TRBV18 and TRBJ1-2; the D gene is possibly TRBD1 (6 bases). CDR1 and CDR2 (germline): KGHSH, LQKENI. Between the trimmed V and J ends, which lost 6 bases and 0 bases, there was a span of 11 bases. This CDR3 is 14 amino acids long. The CDR3 spells CASSSGQTNYGYTF. As DNA, the CDR3 is TGTGCCAGCTCGTCGGGACAAACTAACTATGGCTACACCTTC.

The CDR3 DNA reads TGTGCCAGCAGCAACAGAGGGACCGGGGAGCTGTTTTTT. Its translation: CASSNRGTGELFF. This chain uses TRBV28 with TRBJ2-2, with D possibly matching TRBD2 (5 bases). Germline loops: CDR1 MDHEN, CDR2 SYDVKM. The V gene lost 6 bases and the J gene lost 5 bases, with 10 bases spanning the gap. This CDR3 spans 13 amino acids.

Details on this clone: Other DNA sequences from this sample encode an identical CDR3 as well. V and J are TRBV18 and TRBJ1-3; D uncertain. The V end was cut by 3 bases, the J end by 0 bases, with 6 bases between. Germline V gene lookup returns CDR1 KGHSH and CDR2 LQKENI. The CDR3 consists of 14 residues. CDR3 protein: CASSPGGSGNTIYF. The CDR3 DNA is TGTGCCAGCTCACCGGGCGGCTCTGGAAACACCATATATTTT.

J is TRBJ2-1 and V is TRBV7-9; tentative D call: TRBD2 (6 bases). The CDR3 spans 16 residues. Trimming removed 4 bases from V and 7 bases from J, with 20 bases in between. Looked up from germline, CDR1 is SEHNR and CDR2 is FQNEAQ (reference sequence). CDR3 in DNA: TGTGCCAGCAGCTGGGCACTAGCACCAACGGGGAATGAGCAGTTCTTC. Its translation is CASSWALAPTGNEQFF.

The chain uses TRBV9 and TRBJ2-3, with TRBD2 matching over 7 bases. CDR3 size: 16 residues. J lost 3 bases, V lost 1 base, and 8 bases had no gene match. Germline assignment: CDR1 SGDLS and CDR2 YYNGEE. CDR3 in amino acids: CASSVQGGSATDTQYF. DNA of the CDR3: TGTGCCAGCAGCGTACAGGGCGGGAGCGCTACAGATACGCAGTATTTT. The whole variable domain, remainder taken from reference TRBV9 and TRBJ2-3, is DSGVTQTPKHLITATGQRVTLRCSPRSGDLSVYWYQQSLDQGLQFLIQYYNGEERAKGNILERFSAQQFPDLHSELNLSSLELGDSALYFCASSVQGGSATDTQYFGPGTRLTVL.

The chain uses TRBV9 and TRBJ1-1, with 7 positions matching TRBD1. V lost 5 bases and J lost 4; bases outside the gene matches: 11. This CDR3 comprises 15 residues. The germline gives CDR1 SGDLS, CDR2 YYNGEE. The CDR3 DNA reads as TGTGCCAGCAGGGCGGGATTGTCAGGGGGCACTGAAGCTTTCTTT. Protein product: CASRAGLSGGTEAFF.

This chain joins TRBV18 and TRBJ2-3; 11 nucleotides match TRBD2. The J segment lost 13 bases and the V segment lost 0 bases, leaving 9 bases of the junction unmatched. Germline V lookup: CDR1 KGHSH, CDR2 LQKENI. The CDR3 length is 15 residues. The CDR3 nucleotides are TGTGCCAGCTCACCACCGGGACTAGCGGCGGTGAGAAAGTATTTT. The encoded protein is CASSPPGLAAVRKYF.

The chain uses TRBV5-5 and TRBJ2-7, with TRBD2 identical over 7 bases. The germline CDR1 and CDR2 sequences are SGHKS and YYEKEE (reference sequence). CDR3 length: 15 residues. Losses at the gene ends were 4 bases for V and 3 bases for J; bases not matched to a gene: 10. The CDR3 nucleotides read TGTGCCAGCAGCCAGGGACTACTTCAGATCTACGAGCAGTACTTC. Translation gives CASSQGLLQIYEQYF.

The chain has TRBV6-4 and TRBJ2-3; possible D gene TRBD2, 6 bases. This CDR3 spans 13 amino acids. Germline assignment: CDR1 MRHNA and CDR2 SNTAGT. Trimming stripped 8 bases from V and 9 bases from J, with 18 bases between. CDR3 DNA sequence: TGTGCCAGCGCCCGAACGGAGGGAACGACGCAGTATTTT. This sequence encodes CASARTEGTTQYF.